This TCR beta chain was recorded in a study of blood T cell repertoires in COVID-19. As for the study in general: T cells, B-cell-depleted T cells, or PBMCs supplied cDNA or gDNA.

TCRdb keeps only in-frame clones here, not all; method: immunoSEQ multiplex PCR. The sample records fewer than 200,000 clones, about 90% being singletons. CDR1 and CDR2 from the germline V gene are MNHEY and SMNVEV (reference sequence). The CDR3 loop spans 12 amino acids. V shed 9 bases, J shed 4 bases, and the junction held 4 bases outside the gene matches. Individuals aged about 18 to 100 years were recruited from about two dozen US areas. Participant-reported clinical history was the basis for cohort assignment. The count of this clone is one. The chain links TRBV27 to TRBJ1-2, with TRBD1 matching over 8 bases. The TCR was taken from a young woman who had recovered from COVID-19. The sequenced sample was PBMCs or T cells enriched from blood (not recorded which). The CDR3 DNA reads as TGTGCCAGTGCCGGGACAGGCTATGGCTACACCTTC. It is translated as CASAGTGYGYTF.